This T cell receptor beta chain emerged from a study of blood T cell repertoires in COVID-19 (dated by TCRdb to about 2020). About the full investigation: Samples from collaborators originated in the United States, Italy and Spain and spanned both the acute and convalescent phases of COVID-19. The material from the prospective study consisted of cDNA or gDNA derived from T cells, B-cell-depleted T cells, or PBMCs. Deeply sampled blood TCRbeta repertoires from subjects exposed to, actively infected with, or recovered from COVID-19 were included in the dataset. The repertoires were released in a freely available public database intended as a resource for research on the immune response to SARS-CoV-2. The samples were drawn from two sources: the first 160 participants of the ongoing ImmuneRACE study, and 1,254 subjects contributed by 6 global collaborators. Sample metadata almost always included a de-identified subject ID, COVID-19 status, age in years and sex. Where HLA class I and class II types were available, the types were taken from metadata supplied by the sample provider, not from assay-based typing.

Samples from volunteer blood donors who had recovered from COVID-19 were contributed by a second Seattle source. The collaborating institutions used their own protocols to collect whole blood in K2EDTA tubes. Collaborator samples were shipped for TCRbeta analysis as frozen whole blood, isolated PBMCs, or DNA extracted from either sample type. The research as a whole found: Clinical and demographic metadata were provided uncurated, with the amount varying by source and participant.

Based on the germline V gene, the CDR1 and CDR2 sequences are SNHLY and FYNNEI. The CDR3 spans 13 residues, from the cysteine through the phenylalanine. Only the CDR3 DNA is retained, 39 bases long and in frame from the first base. The junction shows trimming of 3 bases on V and 4 bases on J, plus 9 bases between the germline ends. As to this clone: Its antigen is currently not known. It has no much larger one-base neighbor in the sample; base qualities were not kept.

TCRbeta CDR3 regions were amplified from genomic DNA by means of the immunoSEQ Assay, a bias-controlled multiplex PCR. In the original analysis: Nucleated cell counts per sample were estimated from amplification of reference gene primers within the assay. To quantify the absolute abundance of each unique TCRbeta CDR3 rearrangement, sequence reads were collapsed and filtered. Productive Simpson clonality was computed per sample as the square root of Simpson's diversity index over productive rearrangements. TCRdb stores this immuneACCESS table with in-frame sequences only. Part of the clones is absent; in the studies checked, under half of the shortfall reflects unresolved V genes, and no reason is known for the rest. V, J and clone size reflect that table, while D and trimming were determined from the DNA. A total of around 200,000 clones appear in this sample, nearly 90% of them only once. 10% to 15% of the sample lies in the top ten.

The TCR originated in a woman between 18 and 30 years old who had recovered from COVID-19. The rearrangement joined TRBV2 to TRBJ1-2; the D gene is unclear. Sequencing was done on a sample of peripheral blood. The DNA sequence is as follows: TGTGCCAGCAGTGATGAGGGAATCTATGGCTACACCTTC. It specifies CASSDEGIYGYTF.